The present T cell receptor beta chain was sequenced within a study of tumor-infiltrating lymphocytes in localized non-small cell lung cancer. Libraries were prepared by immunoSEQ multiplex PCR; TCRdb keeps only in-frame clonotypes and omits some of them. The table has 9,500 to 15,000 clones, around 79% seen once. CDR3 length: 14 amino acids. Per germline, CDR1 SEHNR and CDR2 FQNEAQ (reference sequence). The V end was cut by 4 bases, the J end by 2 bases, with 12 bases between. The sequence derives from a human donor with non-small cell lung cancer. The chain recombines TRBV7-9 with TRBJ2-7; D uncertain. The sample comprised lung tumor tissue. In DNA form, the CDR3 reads TGTGCCAGCAGCTCCCCCCCCGAAACCTACGAGCAGTACTTC. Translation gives CASSSPPETYEQYF.